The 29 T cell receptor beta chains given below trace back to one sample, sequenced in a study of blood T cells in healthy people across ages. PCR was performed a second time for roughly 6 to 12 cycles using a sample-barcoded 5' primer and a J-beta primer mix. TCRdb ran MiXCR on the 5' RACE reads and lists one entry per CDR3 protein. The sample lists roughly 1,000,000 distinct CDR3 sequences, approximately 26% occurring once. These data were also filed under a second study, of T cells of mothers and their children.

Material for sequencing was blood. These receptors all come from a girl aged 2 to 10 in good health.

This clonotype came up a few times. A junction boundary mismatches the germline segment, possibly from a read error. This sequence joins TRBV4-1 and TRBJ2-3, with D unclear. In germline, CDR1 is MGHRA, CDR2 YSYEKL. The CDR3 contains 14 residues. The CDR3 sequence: CASSYSGSTDTQYF. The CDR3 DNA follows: TGTGCCAGCAGTTACTCAGGTAGCACAGATACGCAGTATTTT.

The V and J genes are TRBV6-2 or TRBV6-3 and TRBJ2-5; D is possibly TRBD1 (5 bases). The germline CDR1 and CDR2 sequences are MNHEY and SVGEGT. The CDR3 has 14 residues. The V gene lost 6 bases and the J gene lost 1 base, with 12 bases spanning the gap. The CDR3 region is CASSKGQAQETQYF. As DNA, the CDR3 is TGTGCCAGCAGCAAAGGACAAGCCCAAGAGACCCAGTACTTC.

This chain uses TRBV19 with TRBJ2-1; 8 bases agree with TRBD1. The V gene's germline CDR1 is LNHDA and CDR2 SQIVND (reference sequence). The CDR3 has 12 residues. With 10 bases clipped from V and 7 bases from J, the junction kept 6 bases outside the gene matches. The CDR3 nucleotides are TGTGCCACCGGGACAGGTGGGAATGAGCAGTTCTTC. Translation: CATGTGGNEQFF. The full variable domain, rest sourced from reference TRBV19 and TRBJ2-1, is DGGITQSPKYLFRKEGQNVTLSCEQNLNHDAMYWYRQDPGQGLRLIYYSQIVNDFQKGDIAEGYSVSREKKESFPLTVTSAQKNPTAFYLCATGTGGNEQFFGPGTRLTVL.

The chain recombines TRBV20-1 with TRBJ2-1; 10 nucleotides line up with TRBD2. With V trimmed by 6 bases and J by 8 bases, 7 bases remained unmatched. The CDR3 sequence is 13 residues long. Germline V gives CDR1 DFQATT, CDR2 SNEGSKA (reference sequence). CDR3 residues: CSASGRARDEQFF. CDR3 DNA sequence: TGCAGTGCCAGCGGGAGGGCCAGAGATGAGCAGTTCTTC.

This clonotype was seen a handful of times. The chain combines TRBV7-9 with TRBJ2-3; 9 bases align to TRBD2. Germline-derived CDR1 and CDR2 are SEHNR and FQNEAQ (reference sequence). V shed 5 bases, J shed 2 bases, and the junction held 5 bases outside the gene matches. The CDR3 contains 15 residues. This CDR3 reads CASSPLAGNTDTQYF. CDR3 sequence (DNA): TGTGCCAGCAGCCCACTAGCGGGTAACACAGATACGCAGTATTTT. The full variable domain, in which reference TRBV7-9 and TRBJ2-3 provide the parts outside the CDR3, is DTGVSQNPRHKITKRGQNVTFRCDPISEHNRLYWYRQTLGQGPEFLTYFQNEAQLEKSRLLSDRFSAERPKGSFSTLEIQRTEQGDSAMYLCASSPLAGNTDTQYFGPGTRLTVL.

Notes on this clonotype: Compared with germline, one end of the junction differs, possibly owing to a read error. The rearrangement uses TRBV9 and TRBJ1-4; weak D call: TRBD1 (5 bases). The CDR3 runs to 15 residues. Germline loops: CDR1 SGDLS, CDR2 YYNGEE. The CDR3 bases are TGTGCCAGCAGCGTTGAGGGGCAGGCTAATGAAAAACTGTTCTTT. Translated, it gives CASSVEGQANEKLFF.

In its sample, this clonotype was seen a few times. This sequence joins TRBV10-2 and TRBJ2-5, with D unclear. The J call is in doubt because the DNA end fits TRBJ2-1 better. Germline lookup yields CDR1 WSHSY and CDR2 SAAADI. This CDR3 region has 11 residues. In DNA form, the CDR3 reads TGCGCCAGCAGACCTGGAAATGAGCAGTTCTTC. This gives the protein CASRPGNEQFF.

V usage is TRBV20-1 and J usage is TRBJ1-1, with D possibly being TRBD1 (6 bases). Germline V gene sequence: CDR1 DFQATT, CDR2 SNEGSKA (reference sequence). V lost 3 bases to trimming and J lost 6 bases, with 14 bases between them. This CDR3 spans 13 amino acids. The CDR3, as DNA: TGCAGTGCTAGTCTTACAGGGTTATCTGAAGCTTTCTTT. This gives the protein CSASLTGLSEAFF.

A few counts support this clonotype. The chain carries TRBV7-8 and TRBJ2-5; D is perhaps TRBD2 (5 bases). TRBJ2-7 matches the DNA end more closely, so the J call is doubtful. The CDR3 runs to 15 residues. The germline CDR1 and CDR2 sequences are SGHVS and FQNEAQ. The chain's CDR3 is CASSLARSGNYEQYF. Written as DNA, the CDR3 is TGTGCCAGCAGCTTAGCGCGAAGCGGAAACTACGAGCAGTACTTC.

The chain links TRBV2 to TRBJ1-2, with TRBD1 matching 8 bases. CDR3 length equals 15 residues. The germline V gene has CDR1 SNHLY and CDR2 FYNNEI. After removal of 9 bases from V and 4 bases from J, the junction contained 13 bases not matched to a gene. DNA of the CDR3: TGTGCCAGTCCCGCCCCAGGGGGCTCTATCTATGGCTACACCTTC. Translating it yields CASPAPGGSIYGYTF. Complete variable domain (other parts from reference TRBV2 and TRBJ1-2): EPEVTQTPSHQVTQMGQEVILRCVPISNHLYFYWYRQILGQKVEFLVSFYNNEISEKSEIFDDQFSVERPDGSNFTLKIRSTKLEDSAMYFCASPAPGGSIYGYTFGSGTRLTVV.

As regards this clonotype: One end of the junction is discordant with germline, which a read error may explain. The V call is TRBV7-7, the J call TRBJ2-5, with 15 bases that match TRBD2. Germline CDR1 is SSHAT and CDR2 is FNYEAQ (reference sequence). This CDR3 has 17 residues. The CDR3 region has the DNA TGTGCTAGCAGCTTTGGACTAGCGGGAGGGAACCAAGAGACCCAGTACTTC. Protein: CASSFGLAGGNQETQYF.

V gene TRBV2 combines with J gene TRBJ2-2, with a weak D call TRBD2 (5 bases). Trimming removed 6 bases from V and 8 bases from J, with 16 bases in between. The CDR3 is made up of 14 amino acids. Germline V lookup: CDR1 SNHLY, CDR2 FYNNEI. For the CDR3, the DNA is TGTGCCAGCAGCGCCGGGGTGAATACTGGGGAGCTGTTTTTT. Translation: CASSAGVNTGELFF.

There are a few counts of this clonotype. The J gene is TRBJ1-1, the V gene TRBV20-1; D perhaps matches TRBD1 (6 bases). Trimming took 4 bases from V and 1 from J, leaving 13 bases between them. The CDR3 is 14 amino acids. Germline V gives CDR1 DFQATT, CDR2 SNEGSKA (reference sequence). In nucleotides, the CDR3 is TGCAGTGCTAACCCACAGGGACCGAACACTGAAGCTTTCTTT. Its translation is CSANPQGPNTEAFF.

The CDR3 sequence is CASSPETGEGEKLFF. The CDR3 DNA reads as TGTGCCAGCAGTCCGGAGACAGGGGAGGGTGAAAAACTGTTTTTT. This chain links TRBV12-3 or TRBV12-4 with TRBJ1-4, with 8 bases lining up with TRBD1. V lost 5 bases and J lost 7; bases outside the gene matches: 9. The CDR3 length is 15 residues.

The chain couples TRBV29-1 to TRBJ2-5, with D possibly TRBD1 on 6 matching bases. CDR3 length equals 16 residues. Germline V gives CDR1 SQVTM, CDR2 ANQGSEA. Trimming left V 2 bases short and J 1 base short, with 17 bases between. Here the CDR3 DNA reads TGCAGCGTTGAATCTTTGAAGGACAGATCCCAAGAGACCCAGTACTTC. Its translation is CSVESLKDRSQETQYF.

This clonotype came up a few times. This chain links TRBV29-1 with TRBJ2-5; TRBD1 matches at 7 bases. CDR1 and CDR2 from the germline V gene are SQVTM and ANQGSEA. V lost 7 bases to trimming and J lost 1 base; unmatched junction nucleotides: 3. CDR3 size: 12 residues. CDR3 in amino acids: CSGGTVQETQYF. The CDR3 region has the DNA TGCAGCGGGGGGACAGTCCAAGAGACCCAGTACTTC.

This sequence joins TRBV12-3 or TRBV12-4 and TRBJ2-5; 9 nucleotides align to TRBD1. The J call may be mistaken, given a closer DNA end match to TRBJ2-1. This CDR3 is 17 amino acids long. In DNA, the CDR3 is TGTGCCAGCAGTTTACCCAAGGACAGGGGCCTCTACAATGAGCAGTTCTTC. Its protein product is CASSLPKDRGLYNEQFF.

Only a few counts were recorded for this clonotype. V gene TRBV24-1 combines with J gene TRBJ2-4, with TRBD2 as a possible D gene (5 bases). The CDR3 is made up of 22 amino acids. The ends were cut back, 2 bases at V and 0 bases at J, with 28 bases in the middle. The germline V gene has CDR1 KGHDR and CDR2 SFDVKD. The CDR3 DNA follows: TGTGCCACCAGTGATTATGCCCCCGGTGCAGACTATCGGGTCTTAGCCAAAAACATTCAGTACTTC. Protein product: CATSDYAPGADYRVLAKNIQYF.

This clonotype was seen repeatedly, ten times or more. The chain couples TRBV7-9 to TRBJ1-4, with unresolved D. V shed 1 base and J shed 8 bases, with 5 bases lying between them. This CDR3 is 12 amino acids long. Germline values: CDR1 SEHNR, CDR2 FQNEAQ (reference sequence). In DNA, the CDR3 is TGTGCCAGCAGCTTAGGGGTCGAAAAACTGTTTTTT. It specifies CASSLGVEKLFF.

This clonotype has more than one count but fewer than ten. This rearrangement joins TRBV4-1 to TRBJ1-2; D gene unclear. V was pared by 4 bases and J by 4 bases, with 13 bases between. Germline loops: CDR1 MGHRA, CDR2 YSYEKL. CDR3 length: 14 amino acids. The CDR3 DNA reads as TGCGCCAGCAGCCCCTCTCAACGGGCCTATGGCTACACCTTC. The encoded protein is CASSPSQRAYGYTF.

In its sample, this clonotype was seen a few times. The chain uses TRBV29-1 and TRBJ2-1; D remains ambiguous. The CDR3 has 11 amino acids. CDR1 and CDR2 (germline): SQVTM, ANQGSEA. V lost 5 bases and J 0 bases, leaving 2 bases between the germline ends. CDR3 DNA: TGCAGCGTTCCCTCCTACAATGAGCAGTTCTTC. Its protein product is CSVPSYNEQFF.

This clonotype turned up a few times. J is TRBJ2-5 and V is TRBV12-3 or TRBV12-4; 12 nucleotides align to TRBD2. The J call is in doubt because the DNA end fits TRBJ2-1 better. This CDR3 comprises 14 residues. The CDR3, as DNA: TGTGCCAGCAGTACAACTAGCGGGAGGCCGCAGCAGTTCTTC. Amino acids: CASSTTSGRPQQFF.

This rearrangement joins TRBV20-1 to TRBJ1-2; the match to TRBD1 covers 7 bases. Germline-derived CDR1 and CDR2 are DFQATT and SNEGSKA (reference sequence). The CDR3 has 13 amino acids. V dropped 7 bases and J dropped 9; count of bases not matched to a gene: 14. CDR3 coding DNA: TGCAGTGGTTCGGGGGGACAGAGTCTTAGCTACACCTTC. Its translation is CSGSGGQSLSYTF.

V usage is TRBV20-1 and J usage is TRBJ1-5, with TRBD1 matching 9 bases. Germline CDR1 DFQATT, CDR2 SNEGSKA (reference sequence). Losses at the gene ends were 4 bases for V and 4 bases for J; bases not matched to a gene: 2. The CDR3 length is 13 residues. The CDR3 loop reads CSAKTGGNQPQHF. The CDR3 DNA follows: TGCAGTGCTAAGACAGGGGGGAATCAGCCCCAGCATTTT.

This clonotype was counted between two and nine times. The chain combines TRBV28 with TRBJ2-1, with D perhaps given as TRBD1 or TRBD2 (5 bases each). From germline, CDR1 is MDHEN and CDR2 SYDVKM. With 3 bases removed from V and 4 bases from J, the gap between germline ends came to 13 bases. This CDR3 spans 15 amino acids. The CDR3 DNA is TGTGCCAGCAGTTTTGGCGGGCCAGGGTACAATGAGCAGTTCTTC. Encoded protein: CASSFGGPGYNEQFF.

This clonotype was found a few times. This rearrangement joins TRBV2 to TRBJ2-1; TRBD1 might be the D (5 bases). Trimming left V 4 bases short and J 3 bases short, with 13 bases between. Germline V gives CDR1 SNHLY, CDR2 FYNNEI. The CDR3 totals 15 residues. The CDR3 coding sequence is TGTGCCAGCAGTGTGGGGCAGGGATTCTACAATGAGCAGTTCTTC. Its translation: CASSVGQGFYNEQFF.

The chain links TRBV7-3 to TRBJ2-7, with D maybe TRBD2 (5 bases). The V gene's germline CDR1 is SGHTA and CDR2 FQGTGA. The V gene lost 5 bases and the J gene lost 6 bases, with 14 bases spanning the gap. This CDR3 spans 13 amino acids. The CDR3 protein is CASSAGQWGEQYF. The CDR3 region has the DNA TGTGCCAGCAGCGCGGGCCAGTGGGGCGAGCAGTACTTC.

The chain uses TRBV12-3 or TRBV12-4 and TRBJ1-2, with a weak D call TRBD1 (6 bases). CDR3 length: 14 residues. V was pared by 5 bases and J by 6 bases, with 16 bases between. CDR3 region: CASSLPGVAHGYTF. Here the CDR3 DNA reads TGTGCCAGCAGTCTTCCAGGGGTAGCGCATGGCTACACCTTC.

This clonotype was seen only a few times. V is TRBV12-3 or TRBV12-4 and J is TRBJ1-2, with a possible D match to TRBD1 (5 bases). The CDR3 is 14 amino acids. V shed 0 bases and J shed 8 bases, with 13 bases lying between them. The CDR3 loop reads CASSLAKTVGGYTF. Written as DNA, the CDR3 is TGTGCCAGCAGTTTAGCCAAGACAGTTGGAGGCTACACCTTC.